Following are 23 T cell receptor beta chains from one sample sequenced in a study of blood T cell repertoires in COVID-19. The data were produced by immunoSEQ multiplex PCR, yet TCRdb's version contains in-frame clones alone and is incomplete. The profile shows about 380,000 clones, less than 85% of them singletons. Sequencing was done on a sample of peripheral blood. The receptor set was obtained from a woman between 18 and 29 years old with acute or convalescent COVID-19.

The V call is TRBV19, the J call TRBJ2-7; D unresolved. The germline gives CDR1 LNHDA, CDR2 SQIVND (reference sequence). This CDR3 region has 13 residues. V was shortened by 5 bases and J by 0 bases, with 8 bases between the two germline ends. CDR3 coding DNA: TGTGCCAGTAGTCTGAAGAGCTCCTACGAGCAGTACTTC. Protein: CASSLKSSYEQYF.

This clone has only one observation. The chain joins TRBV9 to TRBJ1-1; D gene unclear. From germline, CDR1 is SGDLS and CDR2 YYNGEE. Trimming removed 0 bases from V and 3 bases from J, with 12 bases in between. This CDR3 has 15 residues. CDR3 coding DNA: TGTGCCAGCAGCGTAGCCGGGGAGTGGGACACTGAAGCTTTCTTT. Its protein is CASSVAGEWDTEAFF.

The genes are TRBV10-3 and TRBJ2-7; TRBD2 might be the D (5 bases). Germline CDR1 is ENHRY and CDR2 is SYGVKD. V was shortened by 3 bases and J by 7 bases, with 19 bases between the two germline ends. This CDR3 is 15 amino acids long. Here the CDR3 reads CAISEFPQASGEQYF. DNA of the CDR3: TGTGCCATCAGTGAATTTCCCCAGGCATCGGGAGAGCAGTACTTC.

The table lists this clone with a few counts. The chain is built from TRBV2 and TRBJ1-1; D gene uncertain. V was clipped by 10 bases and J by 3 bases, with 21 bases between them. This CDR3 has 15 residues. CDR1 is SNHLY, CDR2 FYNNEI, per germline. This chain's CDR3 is CATQEVGGGDTEAFF. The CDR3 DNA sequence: TGTGCCACCCAGGAGGTCGGCGGCGGGGACACTGAAGCTTTCTTT.

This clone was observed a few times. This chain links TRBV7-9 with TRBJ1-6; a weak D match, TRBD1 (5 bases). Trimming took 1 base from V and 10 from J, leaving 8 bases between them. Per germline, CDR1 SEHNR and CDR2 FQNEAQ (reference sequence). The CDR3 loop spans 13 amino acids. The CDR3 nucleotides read TGTGCCAGCAGCTTAGTAGGGGAATCACCCCTCCACTTT. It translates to CASSLVGESPLHF.

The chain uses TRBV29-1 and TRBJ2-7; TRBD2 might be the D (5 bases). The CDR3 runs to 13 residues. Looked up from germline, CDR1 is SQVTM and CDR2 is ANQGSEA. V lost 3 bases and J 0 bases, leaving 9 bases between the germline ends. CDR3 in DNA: TGCAGCGTTGAGGCGGGCCTCTCCTACGAGCAGTACTTC. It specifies CSVEAGLSYEQYF.

CDR3 coding DNA: TGTGCCAGCAGCCAGGAGGGGCGGACAGATACGCAGTATTTT. It is translated as CASSQEGRTDTQYF. The chain carries TRBV3-1 (or the pseudogene TRBV3-2) and TRBJ2-3, with D tentatively TRBD2 (6 bases). This CDR3 has 14 amino acids. Germline CDR1 is LGHDT and CDR2 is YNNKEL (reference sequence). V was shortened by 3 bases and J by 3 bases, with 10 bases between the two germline ends.

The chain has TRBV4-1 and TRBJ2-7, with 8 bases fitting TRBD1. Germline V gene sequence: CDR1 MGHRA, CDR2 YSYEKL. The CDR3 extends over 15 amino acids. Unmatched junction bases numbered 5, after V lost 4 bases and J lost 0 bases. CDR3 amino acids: CASSRAGQGSYEQYF. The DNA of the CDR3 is TGCGCCAGCAGCCGAGCCGGACAGGGCTCCTACGAGCAGTACTTC.

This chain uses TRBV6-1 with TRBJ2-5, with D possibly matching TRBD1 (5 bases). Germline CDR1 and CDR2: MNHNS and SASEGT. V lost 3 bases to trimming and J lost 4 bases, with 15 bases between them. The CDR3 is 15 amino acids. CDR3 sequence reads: CASSDVGRVGETQYF. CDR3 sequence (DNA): TGTGCCAGCAGTGACGTTGGCAGGGTGGGAGAGACCCAGTACTTC.

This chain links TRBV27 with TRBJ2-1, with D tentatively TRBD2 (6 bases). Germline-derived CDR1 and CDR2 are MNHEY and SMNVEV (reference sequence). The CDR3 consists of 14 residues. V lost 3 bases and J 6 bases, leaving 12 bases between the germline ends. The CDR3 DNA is TGTGCCAGCAGTTTGGGCGGGATTTTCAATGAGCAGTTCTTC. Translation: CASSLGGIFNEQFF.

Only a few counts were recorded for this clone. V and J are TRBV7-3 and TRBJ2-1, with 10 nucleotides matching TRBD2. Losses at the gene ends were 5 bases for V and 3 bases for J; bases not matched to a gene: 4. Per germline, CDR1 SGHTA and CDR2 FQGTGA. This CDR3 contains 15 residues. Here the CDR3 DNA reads TGTGCCAGCAGCACAGGGACTAGCGTCTACAATGAGCAGTTCTTC. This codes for CASSTGTSVYNEQFF. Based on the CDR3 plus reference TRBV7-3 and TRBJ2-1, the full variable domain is GAGVSQTPSNKVTEKGKYVELRCDPISGHTALYWYRQSLGQGPEFLIYFQGTGAADDSGLPNDRFFAVRPEGSVSTLKIQRTERGDSAVYLCASSTGTSVYNEQFFGPGTRLTVL.

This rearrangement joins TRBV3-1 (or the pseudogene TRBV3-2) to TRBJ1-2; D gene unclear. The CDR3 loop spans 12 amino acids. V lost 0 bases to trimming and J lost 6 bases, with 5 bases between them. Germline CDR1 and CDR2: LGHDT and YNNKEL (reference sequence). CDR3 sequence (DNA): TGTGCCAGCAGCCAAGATCTCCATGGCTACACCTTC. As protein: CASSQDLHGYTF.

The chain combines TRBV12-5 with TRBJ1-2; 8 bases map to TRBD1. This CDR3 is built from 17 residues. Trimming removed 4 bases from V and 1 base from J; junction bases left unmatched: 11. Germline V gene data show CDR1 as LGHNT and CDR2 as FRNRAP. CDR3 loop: CASGSARGLLYNYGYTF. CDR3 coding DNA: TGTGCTAGTGGTTCGGCCAGGGGGCTGCTTTATAACTATGGCTACACCTTC.

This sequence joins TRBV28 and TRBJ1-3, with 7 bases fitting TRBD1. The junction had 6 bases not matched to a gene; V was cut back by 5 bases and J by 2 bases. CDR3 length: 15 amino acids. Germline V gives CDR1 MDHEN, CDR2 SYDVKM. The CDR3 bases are TGTGCCAGCAGTCCCGGACAGGTCCCTGGAAACACCATATATTTT. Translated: CASSPGQVPGNTIYF.

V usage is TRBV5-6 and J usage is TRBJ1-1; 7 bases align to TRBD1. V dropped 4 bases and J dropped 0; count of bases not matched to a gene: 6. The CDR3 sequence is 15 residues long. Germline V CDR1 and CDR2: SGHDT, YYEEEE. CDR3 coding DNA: TGTGCCAGCAGCCTACCGGGACAGATGAACACTGAAGCTTTCTTT. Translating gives CASSLPGQMNTEAFF.

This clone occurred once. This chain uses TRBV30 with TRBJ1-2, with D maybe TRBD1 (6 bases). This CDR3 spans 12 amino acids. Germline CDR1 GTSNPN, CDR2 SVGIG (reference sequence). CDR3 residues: CVSLRDTYGYTF. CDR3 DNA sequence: TGTGTGTCCCTCCGGGACACCTATGGCTACACCTTC.

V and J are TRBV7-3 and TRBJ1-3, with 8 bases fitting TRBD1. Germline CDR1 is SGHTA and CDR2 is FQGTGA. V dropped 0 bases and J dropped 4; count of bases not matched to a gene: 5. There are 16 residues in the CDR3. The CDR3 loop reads CASSLTAGGAGNTIYF. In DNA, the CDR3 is TGTGCCAGCAGCTTAACAGCAGGGGGCGCGGGAAACACCATATATTTT.

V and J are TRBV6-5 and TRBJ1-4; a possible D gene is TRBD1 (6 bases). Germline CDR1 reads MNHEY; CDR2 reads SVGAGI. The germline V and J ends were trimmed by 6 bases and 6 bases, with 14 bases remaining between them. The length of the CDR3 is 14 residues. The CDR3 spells CASSRGQPHEKLFF. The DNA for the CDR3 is TGTGCCAGCAGCCGCGGACAGCCACATGAAAAACTGTTTTTT.

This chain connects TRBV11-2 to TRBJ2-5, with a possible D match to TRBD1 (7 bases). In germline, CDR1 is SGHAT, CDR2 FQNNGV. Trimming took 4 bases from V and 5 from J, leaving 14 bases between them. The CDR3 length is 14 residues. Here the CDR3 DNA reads TGTGCCAGCAGCTCCCCGACAGGGACTGAGACCCAGTACTTC. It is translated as CASSSPTGTETQYF.

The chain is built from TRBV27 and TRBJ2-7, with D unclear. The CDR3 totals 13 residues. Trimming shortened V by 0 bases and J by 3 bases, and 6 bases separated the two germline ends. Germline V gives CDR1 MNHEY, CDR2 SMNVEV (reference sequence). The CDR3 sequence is CASSLSLGYEQYF. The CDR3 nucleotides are TGTGCCAGCAGTTTATCCCTAGGCTACGAGCAGTACTTC.

The CDR3 nucleotides read TGCGCCAGCAGCTATGAAATGGTCGGCTCTGGAAACACCATATATTTT. Translating it yields CASSYEMVGSGNTIYF. The rearrangement links TRBV5-1 to TRBJ1-3; D gene ambiguous. Trimming stripped 3 bases from V and 0 bases from J, with 13 bases between. This CDR3 is built from 16 residues. Germline CDR1 and CDR2: SGHRS and YFSETQ.

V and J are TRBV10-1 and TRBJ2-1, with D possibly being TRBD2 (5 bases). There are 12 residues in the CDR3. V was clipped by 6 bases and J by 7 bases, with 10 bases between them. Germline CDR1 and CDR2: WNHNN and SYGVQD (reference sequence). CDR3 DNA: TGCGCCAGCAGCCCACTAGATAATGAGCAGTTCTTC. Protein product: CASSPLDNEQFF.

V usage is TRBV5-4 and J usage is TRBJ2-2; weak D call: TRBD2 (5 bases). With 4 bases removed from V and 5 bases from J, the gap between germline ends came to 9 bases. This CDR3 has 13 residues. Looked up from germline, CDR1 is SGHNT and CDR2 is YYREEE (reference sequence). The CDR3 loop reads CASSREGTGELFF. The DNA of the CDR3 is TGTGCCAGCAGCCGAGAGGGAACCGGGGAGCTGTTTTTT.